The 11 T cell receptor beta chains listed next were all sequenced from one sample in a study of technical replicates of blood from a handful of donors. Clones were sequenced by immunoSEQ multiplex PCR, and TCRdb holds only the in-frame ones, with some missing. The repertoire consists of 79,000 or so clones, with 93% occurring once and the leading ten covering about 0.37%. The specimen was T cells isolated from PBMCs. These receptors all come from a human donor in good health.

The gene calls are TRBV7-3 and TRBJ1-1, with D maybe TRBD1 (5 bases). The germline V gene encodes CDR1 SGHTA and CDR2 FQGTGA. V lost 5 bases to trimming and J lost 1 base, with 11 bases between them. This CDR3 comprises 14 residues. CDR3 nucleotides: TGTGCCAGCAGCCTGGGACTTGGGAACACTGAAGCTTTCTTT. Amino acids: CASSLGLGNTEAFF. Full variable domain (rest looked up from reference TRBV7-3 and TRBJ1-1): GAGVSQTPSNKVTEKGKYVELRCDPISGHTALYWYRQSLGQGPEFLIYFQGTGAADDSGLPNDRFFAVRPEGSVSTLKIQRTERGDSAVYLCASSLGLGNTEAFFGQGTRLTVV.

The rearrangement links TRBV6-4 to TRBJ1-1; D might be TRBD1 (5 bases). Per the germline V gene, CDR1 is MRHNA and CDR2 is SNTAGT. V gave up 3 bases and J gave up 5 bases, with 13 bases separating them. The CDR3 totals 14 residues. The CDR3, as DNA: TGTGCCAGCAGTGAATATGGGGGGAGGACTGAAGCTTTCTTT. Encoded protein: CASSEYGGRTEAFF.

The chain joins TRBV28 to TRBJ1-2; 10 nucleotides line up with TRBD1. From germline, CDR1 is MDHEN and CDR2 SYDVKM. V was clipped by 6 bases and J by 3 bases; unmatched bases: 4. CDR3 length: 14 amino acids. As DNA, the CDR3 is TGTGCCAGCAGCAAGACAGGGGGCTACTATGGCTACACCTTC. Translated: CASSKTGGYYGYTF.

The chain recombines TRBV12-5 with TRBJ2-7; D gene ambiguous. CDR1 LGHNT and CDR2 FRNRAP come from the germline V gene. CDR3 length equals 13 residues. Deletions cut 7 bases from V and 3 bases from J, with 13 bases between. CDR3 coding DNA: TGTGCTAGTGCCTCTGAAACTGTCTACGAGCAGTACTTC. Translating it yields CASASETVYEQYF.

This clone showed up just once. This CDR3 is CASSVDEREGRGLHNEQFF. The CDR3 DNA follows: TGTGCCAGCAGCGTAGATGAGCGGGAGGGCCGAGGTTTACACAATGAGCAGTTCTTC. The chain recombines TRBV9 with TRBJ2-1; 10 bases are shared with TRBD2. Germline loops: CDR1 SGDLS, CDR2 YYNGEE. The CDR3 is 19 amino acids. With V trimmed by 0 bases and J by 5 bases, 14 bases remained unmatched.

This rearrangement joins TRBV4-1 to TRBJ1-5; 9 nucleotides align to TRBD1. The CDR3 covers 14 residues. The germline CDR1 and CDR2 sequences are MGHRA and YSYEKL. V was pared by 2 bases and J by 6 bases, with 2 bases of the junction left unmatched. CDR3 nucleotides: TGCGCCAGCAGCCAAAGGGACAGGGTTCAGCCCCAGCATTTT. Its translation: CASSQRDRVQPQHF.

The rearrangement joins TRBV4-3 to TRBJ2-2; 11 bases fit TRBD1. The CDR3 runs 16 residues. Germline lookup yields CDR1 LGHNA and CDR2 YSLEER. The ends lost 4 bases at V and 5 bases at J; junction bases unmatched: 6. CDR3 amino acids: CASSPRGTGGTGELFF. The CDR3 region has the DNA TGCGCCAGCAGCCCAAGGGGGACAGGGGGGACCGGGGAGCTGTTTTTT.

The rearrangement uses TRBV5-1 and TRBJ1-1; 9 positions agree with TRBD1. The CDR3 runs 15 residues. From germline, CDR1 is SGHRS and CDR2 YFSETQ. The trim removed 3 bases at V and 4 bases at J, leaving 7 bases unmatched. The CDR3 DNA sequence: TGCGCCAGCAGCTCAGGGGACAGGGAAGGCACTGAAGCTTTCTTT. This sequence encodes CASSSGDREGTEAFF.

The chain combines TRBV29-1 with TRBJ1-3; D not resolved. The V end was cut by 7 bases, the J end by 4 bases, with 8 bases between. Germline assignment: CDR1 SQVTM and CDR2 ANQGSEA. The CDR3 length is 11 residues. CDR3 protein: CSALVGNTIYF. In DNA form, the CDR3 reads TGCAGCGCTCTCGTAGGAAACACCATATATTTT. Full variable domain (rest looked up from reference TRBV29-1 and TRBJ1-3): SAVISQKPSRDICQRGTSLTIQCQVDSQVTMMFWYRQQPGQSLTLIATANQGSEATYESGFVIDKFPISRPNLTFSTLTVSNMSPEDSSIYLCSALVGNTIYFGEGSWLTVV.

This chain connects TRBV2 to TRBJ1-2; 12 nucleotides align to TRBD1. The germline gives CDR1 SNHLY, CDR2 FYNNEI. Losses at the gene ends were 7 bases for V and 8 bases for J; bases not matched to a gene: 11. The CDR3 is 15 residues long. CDR3 bases: TGTGCCAGCACCGCCGGGACAGGGGGCCCGCGAGGCTACACCTTC. This translates into CASTAGTGGPRGYTF.

This chain links TRBV27 with TRBJ2-7; D may be TRBD1 (5 bases). The germline V gene has CDR1 MNHEY and CDR2 SMNVEV (reference sequence). The CDR3 extends over 13 amino acids. Between the trimmed V and J ends, which lost 2 bases and 6 bases, there was a span of 11 bases. In DNA, the CDR3 is TGTGCCAGCAGTTTACAGGGAAGAAGCGAGCAGTACTTC. Translating it yields CASSLQGRSEQYF.